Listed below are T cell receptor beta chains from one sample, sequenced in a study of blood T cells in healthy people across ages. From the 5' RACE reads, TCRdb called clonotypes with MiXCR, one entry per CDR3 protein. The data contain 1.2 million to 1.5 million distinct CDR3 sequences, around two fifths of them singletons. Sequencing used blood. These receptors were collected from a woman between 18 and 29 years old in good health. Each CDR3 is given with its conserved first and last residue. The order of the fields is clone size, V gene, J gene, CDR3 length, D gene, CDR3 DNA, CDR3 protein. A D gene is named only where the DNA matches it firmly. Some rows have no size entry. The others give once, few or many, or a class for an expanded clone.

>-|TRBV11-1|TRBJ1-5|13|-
TGTGCCAGCAGCTGGGACAAAAATCAGCCCCAGCATTTT
CASSWDKNQPQHF
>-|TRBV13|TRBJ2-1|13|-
TGTGCCAGCGAGTCTGGGAACTACAATGAGCAGTTCTTC
CASESGNYNEQFF
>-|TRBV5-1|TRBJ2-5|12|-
TGCGCCAGCAGCGCCGATGAGGGGACCCAGTACTTC
CASSADEGTQYF
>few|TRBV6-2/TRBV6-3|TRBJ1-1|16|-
TGTGCCAGCAGTACTCTTCCCAGAGCCTCGAACACTGAAGCTTTCTTT
CASSTLPRASNTEAFF
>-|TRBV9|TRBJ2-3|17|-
TGTGCCAGCAGCGGAAGCGTGGAGGCTTCAAGCACAGATACGCAGTATTTT
CASSGSVEASSTDTQYF
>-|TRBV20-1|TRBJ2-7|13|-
TGCAGTGCTAGGAGGTCAAGCTCCTACGAGCAGTACTTC
CSARRSSSYEQYF
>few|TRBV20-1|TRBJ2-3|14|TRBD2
TGCAGTGCCCCGGAGGCGGGAGTCAGAGATACGCAGTATTTT
CSAPEAGVRDTQYF
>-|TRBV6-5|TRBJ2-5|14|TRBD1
TGTGCCAGCAGCGAGGACAGGGTTGTGGAGACCCAGTACTTC
CASSEDRVVETQYF
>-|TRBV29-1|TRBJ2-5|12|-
TGCAGCTGCGGGACAGTCCAAGAGACCCAGTACTTC
CSCGTVQETQYF
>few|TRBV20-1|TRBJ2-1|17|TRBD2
TGCAGTGCTAGAGATCTGGGACTAGCGGGAGCTTACAATGAGCAGTTCTTC
CSARDLGLAGAYNEQFF
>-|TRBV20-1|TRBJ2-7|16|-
TGCAGTGCTAGAGACCCCAGGGGTTCAAGCTCCTACGAGCAGTACTTC
CSARDPRGSSSYEQYF
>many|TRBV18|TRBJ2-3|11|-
TGTGCCAGCAGCCCATCAGATACGCAGTATTTT
CASSPSDTQYF
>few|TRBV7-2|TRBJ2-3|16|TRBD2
TGTGCCAGCAGCTTAGTTCTAGCGGTTAGCACAGATACGCAGTATTTT
CASSLVLAVSTDTQYF
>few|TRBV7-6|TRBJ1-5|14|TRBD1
TGTGCCAGCAGCATAGGGACAGTCAATCAGCCCCAGCATTTT
CASSIGTVNQPQHF
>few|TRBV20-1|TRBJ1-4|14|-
TGCAGTGCCCTCCCCGGGACAAGAAATGAAAAACTGTTTTTT
CSALPGTRNEKLFF
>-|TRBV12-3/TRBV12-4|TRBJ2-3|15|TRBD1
TGTGCCAGCAGTCGGGACAGCACCCTCACAGATACGCAGTATTTT
CASSRDSTLTDTQYF
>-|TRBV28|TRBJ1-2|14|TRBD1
TGTGCCAGCAGTTTAGGGGACAGGGCTGAAGGCTACACCTTC
CASSLGDRAEGYTF
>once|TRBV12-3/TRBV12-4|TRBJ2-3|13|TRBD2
TGTGCCAGCAGTTTGGCGGGGGGATATACGCAGTATTTT
CASSLAGGYTQYF
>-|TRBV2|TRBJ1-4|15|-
TGTGCCAGCAGCGCGAGTCCAGGACTTAATGAAAAACTGTTTTTT
CASSASPGLNEKLFF
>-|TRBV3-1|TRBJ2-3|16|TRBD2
TGTGCCAGCAGCCAAGAGCTAGCGGGTGCAACAGATACGCAGTATTTT
CASSQELAGATDTQYF
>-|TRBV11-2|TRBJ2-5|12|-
TGTGCCAGCAGCTTAGAGGGAGGTCCCCAGTACTTC
CASSLEGGPQYF
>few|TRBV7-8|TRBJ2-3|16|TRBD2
TGTGCCAGCAGTTTCCCCGGACTAGCGGCCACAGATACGCAGTATTTT
CASSFPGLAATDTQYF
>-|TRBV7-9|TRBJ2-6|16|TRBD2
TGTGCCAGCAGCTTTAGCGGGAGCTCTGGGGCCAACGTCCTGACTTTC
CASSFSGSSGANVLTF
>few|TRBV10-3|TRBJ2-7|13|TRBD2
TGTGCCATCAGTGACGCGGGAGGGGGCGAGCAGTACTTC
CAISDAGGGEQYF
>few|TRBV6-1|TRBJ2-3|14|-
TGTGCCGCAGAAAAACGAGGGGGAACAGATACGCAGTATTTT
CAAEKRGGTDTQYF
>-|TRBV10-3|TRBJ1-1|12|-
TGTGCCATCAGTACAGGGTGGGAAAGAGCTTTCTTT
CAISTGWERAFF
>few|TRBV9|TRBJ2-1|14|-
TGTGCCAGCAGCGCGACCGGGGCCCTCTATGAGCAGTTCTTC
CASSATGALYEQFF
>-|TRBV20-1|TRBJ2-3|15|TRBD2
TGCAGTGCTAGAGAGCGGGGGGGTGGTACAGATACGCAGTATTTT
CSARERGGGTDTQYF
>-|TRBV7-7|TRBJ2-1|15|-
TGTGCCAGCAGCTTATCTCCGCGCGGTTACAATGAGCAGTTCTTC
CASSLSPRGYNEQFF
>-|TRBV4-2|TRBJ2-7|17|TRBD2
TGTGCCAGCAGCCAAGCGCGTGGTGGCGGGAGGTTTGACGAGCAGTACTTC
CASSQARGGGRFDEQYF
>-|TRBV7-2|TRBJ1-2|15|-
TGTGCCAGCAGCTCAAGGCAGGGAGCTCCTGGGGGCTACACCTTC
CASSSRQGAPGGYTF
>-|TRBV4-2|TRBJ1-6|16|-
TGTGCCAGCAGCCAAGAAGTGACGGACCCAAATTCACCCCTCCACTTT
CASSQEVTDPNSPLHF
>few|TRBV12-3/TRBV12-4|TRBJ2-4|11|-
TGTGCCAGCAGCCGACAACTAGAACCGTACTTC
CASSRQLEPYF
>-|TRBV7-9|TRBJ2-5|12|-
TGTGCCAGCAGCCTTGGGACCGCCTTGGGGTACTTC
CASSLGTALGYF
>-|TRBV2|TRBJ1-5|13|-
TGTGCCAGCAGGGATGACAGAAATCAGCCCCAGCATTTT
CASRDDRNQPQHF
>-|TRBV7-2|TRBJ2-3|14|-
TGTGCCAGCAGCTTAATGGCTGTTTTGGATACGCAGTATTTT
CASSLMAVLDTQYF
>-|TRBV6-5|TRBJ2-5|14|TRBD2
TGTGCCAGCAGCAAACTAGCGGGACAAGAGACCCAGTACTTC
CASSKLAGQETQYF